This T cell receptor beta chain derives from a study of read filtering for tumor transcriptome and immune sequencing. Across the whole study: By R-ISS, stages I, II and III held 8, 16 and 7 patients.

Sampling of bone marrow took place during active disease in every patient. This clonotype was recorded many times. What it binds is unknown. Study-wide points: IR-seq and RNA-seq agreed better without single-read clonotypes. RNA-seq captured clonotypes less deeply and reliably than IR-seq.

The V end lost 4 bases, the J end lost 2 bases, and 13 bases lay between the germline ends. The CDR3 runs 15 residues. CDR1 and CDR2 from the germline V gene are MDHEN and SYDVKM. This library used approximately 370 ng RNA and molecular barcoded adaptors spanning alpha/delta and beta/gamma chains. A single record per CDR3 protein comes from TCRdb applying MiXCR to the reads. The data contain fewer than 150,000 distinct CDR3 sequences, about an eighth of them seen just once; the ten biggest clones take up approximately 9.9%. This rearrangement joins TRBV28 to TRBJ2-3; D is perhaps TRBD2 (6 bases). The sequence came from a donor aged 40 or over with multiple myeloma. The sequencing input was a population of CD138-negative cells sorted from bone marrow. Written as DNA, the CDR3 is TGTGCCAGCAGTTACCTTGCGGGATCCACAGATACGCAGTATTTT. This translates into CASSYLAGSTDTQYF.